The source of this T cell receptor (beta chain) is a study of prognosis after radiotherapy for stage I lung cancer. Findings and limits, study-wide: The median unique TCR clone count dropped from approximately 10,000 to 7,000 after stereotactic body radiation therapy.

Germline V CDR1 and CDR2: LNHNV, YYDKDF (reference sequence). The CDR3 runs to 15 residues. Trimming removed 1 base from V and 1 base from J, with 10 bases in between. Genomic DNA was subjected to two-round multiplex PCR for amplification of TCR beta CDR3. Used in first-round PCR were primers specific to each TRBV and TRBJ gene. TCRdb recomputed calls from the multiplex PCR reads with MiXCR, one row per CDR3 protein. The table has 25,000 to 30,000 distinct CDR3 sequences, around 31% seen once. In its sample, this clonotype was seen many times. As yet, its antigen is unknown. The rearrangement links TRBV15 to TRBJ2-5, with TRBD1 as a possible D gene (5 bases). This specimen consisted of PBMCs, obtained before or after stereotactic body radiation therapy (not recorded which). The sequence derives from a donor aged 50 or older with non-small cell lung cancer. CDR3 region: CATSRGGTPQETQYF. Here the CDR3 DNA reads TGTGCCACCAGCAGAGGGGGCACCCCCCAAGAGACCCAGTACTTC. Looking up the rest from reference TRBV15 and TRBJ2-5 gives the full variable domain: DAMVIQNPRYQVTQFGKPVTLSCSQTLNHNVMYWYQQKSSQAPKLLFHYYDKDFNNEADTPDNFQSRRPNTSFCFLDIRSPGLGDTAMYLCATSRGGTPQETQYFGPGTRLLVL.